This is a list of T cell receptor beta chains from one sample in a study of blood T cell repertoires in COVID-19. Data came from immunoSEQ multiplex PCR; TCRdb stores just in-frame clones and leaves some out. In the table there are approximately 210,000 clones, 75% to 90% of which are singletons. The sequencing sample was made of peripheral blood. Every receptor here comes from a middle-aged woman with acute or convalescent COVID-19. The CDR3 runs from the conserved cysteine through the conserved F or W. The D gene is left open where the match is weak. Expanded clones are given a class, and other clones once, few, many or no size at all.

J | V | size | D | DNA | CDR3
TRBJ1-1 | TRBV5-5 | - | - | TGTGCCAGCAGCTTGGCCAGATTATCAAACACTGAAGCTTTCTTT | CASSLARLSNTEAFF
TRBJ1-2 | TRBV30 | - | - | TGTGCCTGGGCAAGGGAAAACAGGGCTTTAGGTGGCTACACCTTC | CAWARENRALGGYTF
TRBJ2-1 | TRBV6-5 | once | TRBD1 | TGTGCCAGCAGGTTGGGACAGGGAGACAATGAGCAGTTCTTC | CASRLGQGDNEQFF
TRBJ2-4 | TRBV3-1/TRBV3-2 | - | - | TGTGCCAGCAGCCAAGATCGAACTTCCTTGGCCAAAAACATTCAGTACTTC | CASSQDRTSLAKNIQYF
TRBJ2-5 | TRBV4-1 | - | TRBD2 | TGCGCCAGCAGCCAACTAGCGGGGGGATTCCAAGAGACCCAGTACTTC | CASSQLAGGFQETQYF
TRBJ1-1 | TRBV5-1 | - | TRBD1 | TGCGCCAGCGGACCGGGCGACAGGGGCACTGAAGCTTTCTTT | CASGPGDRGTEAFF
TRBJ1-2 | TRBV30 | - | TRBD1 | TGTGCCTGGTCTCCTACAGGGGGGCAAGGCTACACCTTC | CAWSPTGGQGYTF
TRBJ2-1 | TRBV6-5 | - | - | TGTGCCAGCAGCCTTACAAGGGGGTCCTACAATGAGCAGTTCTTC | CASSLTRGSYNEQFF
TRBJ2-6 | TRBV5-1 | once | TRBD1 | TGCGCCAGCAGCTCTGGACAGGGCCTGGCTGGGGCCAACGTCCTGACTTTC | CASSSGQGLAGANVLTF
TRBJ2-5 | TRBV15 | - | TRBD1 | TGTGCCACCGGGACAGTTTCGAAGACCCAGTACTTC | CATGTVSKTQYF
TRBJ2-3 | TRBV7-2 | - | TRBD2 | TGTGCCAGCAGCGTCGGTTTGAGCGGGGAAGATACGCAGTATTTT | CASSVGLSGEDTQYF
TRBJ1-4 | TRBV7-8 | - | TRBD1 | TGTGCCAGCAGCGATCGGACAGGGGTCGGTGAAAAACTGTTTTTT | CASSDRTGVGEKLFF
TRBJ1-5 | TRBV27 | few | TRBD1 | TGTGCCAGCAGTCTGTACGGGACAGGGGGCTATCAGCCCCAGCATTTT | CASSLYGTGGYQPQHF
TRBJ1-5 | TRBV15 | - | - | TGTGCCACCAGCAGGGACAGAGCTACTAATCAGCCCCAGCATTTT | CATSRDRATNQPQHF
TRBJ2-1 | TRBV7-2 | - | TRBD1 | TGTGCCAGCAGCCAGGGACAGGGGTCGGGTAATGAGCAGTTCTTC | CASSQGQGSGNEQFF
TRBJ1-2 | TRBV6-5 | - | - | TGTGCCAGCAGTAACAGGGTTTCTGGCTACACCTTC | CASSNRVSGYTF
TRBJ2-3 | TRBV9 | many | TRBD2 | TGTGCCAGCAGCTACTCTAGCGGGGGGGCCCATACGCAGTATTTT | CASSYSSGGAHTQYF
TRBJ1-5 | TRBV3-1/TRBV3-2 | - | TRBD1 | TGTGCCAGCAGCCTTGACAGGGATCAGCCCCAGCATTTT | CASSLDRDQPQHF
TRBJ1-5 | TRBV19 | - | - | TGTGCCAGTAGTATAGGGACAGCGAGCAATCAGCCCCAGCATTTT | CASSIGTASNQPQHF
TRBJ1-3 | TRBV11-2 | - | - | TGTGCCAGCAGCTCCCCAGGATTGCATGGAAACACCATATATTTT | CASSSPGLHGNTIYF
TRBJ1-2 | TRBV6-5 | - | TRBD1 | TGTGCCAGCTGTAGGGGACAGGGGGCGGGAGGCTACACCTTC | CASCRGQGAGGYTF
TRBJ1-3 | TRBV19 | - | - | TGTGCCAGCTCCACCGGGACAACTGGAAACACCATATATTTT | CASSTGTTGNTIYF
TRBJ2-1 | TRBV5-4 | - | TRBD2 | TGTGCCAGCAGCTTGGAGGCTAGCGGATACAATGAGCAGTTCTTC | CASSLEASGYNEQFF
TRBJ1-3 | TRBV9 | - | - | TGTGCCAGCTACGGGGGAAACACCATATATTTT | CASYGGNTIYF